This TCR beta chain comes out of a study of cytomegalovirus exposure and HLA in healthy donors. Study conclusions and caveats: Later analysis identified several of the most significant clusters that appeared linked to common viral pathogens.

V was trimmed by 0 bases and J by 5 bases, leaving 5 bases between them. The CDR3 spans 13 residues. CDR1 and CDR2 from the germline V gene are SGHVS and FQNEAQ. For this clone: Its cognate antigen is unknown.

Healthy bone marrow donors supplied every sample. Donors sampled were nominally healthy, though unrecorded immune exposures were likely. The PCR contained 60 Vbeta and 13 Jbeta primers. Sequenced by immunoSEQ multiplex PCR; TCRdb stores in-frame clones only, minus some. Its table lists 200,000 to 250,000 clones. The sequenced material came from PBMCs. V and J are TRBV7-8 and TRBJ1-5; D is uncertain. This sequence was found in a woman in her twenties or thirties in good health and CMV-seropositive. The CDR3 DNA reads as TGTGCCAGCAGCTTAGCACTGGATCAGCCCCAGCATTTT. It specifies CASSLALDQPQHF.